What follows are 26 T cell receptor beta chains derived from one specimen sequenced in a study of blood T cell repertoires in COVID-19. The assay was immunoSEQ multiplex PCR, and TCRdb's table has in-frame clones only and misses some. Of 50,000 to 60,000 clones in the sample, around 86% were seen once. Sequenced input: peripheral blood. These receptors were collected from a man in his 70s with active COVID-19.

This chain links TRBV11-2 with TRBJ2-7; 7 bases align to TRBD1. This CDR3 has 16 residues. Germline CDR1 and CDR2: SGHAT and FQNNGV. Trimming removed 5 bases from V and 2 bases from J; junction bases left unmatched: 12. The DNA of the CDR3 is TGTGCCAGCAGCCCCGGAGGTAGAGGGGGCGCCTACGAGCAGTACTTC. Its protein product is CASSPGGRGGAYEQYF. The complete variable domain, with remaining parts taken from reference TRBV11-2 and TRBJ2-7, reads EAGVAQSPRYKIIEKRQSVAFWCNPISGHATLYWYQQILGQGPKLLIQFQNNGVVDDSQLPKDRFSAERLKGVDSTLKIQPAKLEDSAVYLCASSPGGRGGAYEQYFGPGTRLTVT.

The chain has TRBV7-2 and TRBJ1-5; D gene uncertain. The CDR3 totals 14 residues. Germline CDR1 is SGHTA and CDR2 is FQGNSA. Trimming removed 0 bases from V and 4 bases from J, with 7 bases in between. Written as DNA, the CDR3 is TGTGCCAGCAGCTTAGCGACACCGAATCAGCCCCAGCATTTT. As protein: CASSLATPNQPQHF.

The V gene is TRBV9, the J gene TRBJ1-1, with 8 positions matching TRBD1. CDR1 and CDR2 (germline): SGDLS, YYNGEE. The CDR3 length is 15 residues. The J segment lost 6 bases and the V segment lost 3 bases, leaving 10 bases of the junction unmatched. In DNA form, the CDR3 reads TGTGCCAGCAGCGCCCGGGACAGGCTTGGGGCTGAAGCTTTCTTT. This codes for CASSARDRLGAEAFF.

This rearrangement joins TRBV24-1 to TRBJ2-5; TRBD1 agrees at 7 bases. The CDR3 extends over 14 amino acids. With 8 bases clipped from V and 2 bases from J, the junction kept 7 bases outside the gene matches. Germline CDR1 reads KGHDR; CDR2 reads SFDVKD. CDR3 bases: TGTGCCACCAATTTGGACAGGTCTCAAGAGACCCAGTACTTC. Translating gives CATNLDRSQETQYF.

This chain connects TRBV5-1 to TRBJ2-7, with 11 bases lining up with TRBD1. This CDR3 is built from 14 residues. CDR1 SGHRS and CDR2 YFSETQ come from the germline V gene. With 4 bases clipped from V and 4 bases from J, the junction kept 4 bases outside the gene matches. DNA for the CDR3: TGCGCCAGCAGCAAGGACAGGGGGCTGTACGAGCAGTACTTC. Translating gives CASSKDRGLYEQYF.

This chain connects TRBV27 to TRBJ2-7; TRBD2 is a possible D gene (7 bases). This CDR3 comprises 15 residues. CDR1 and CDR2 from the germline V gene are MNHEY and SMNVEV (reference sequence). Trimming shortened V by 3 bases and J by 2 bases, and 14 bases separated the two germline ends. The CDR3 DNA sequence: TGTGCCAGCAGTTTGGGGGCGGGGGAAACCTACGAGCAGTACTTC. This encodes CASSLGAGETYEQYF.

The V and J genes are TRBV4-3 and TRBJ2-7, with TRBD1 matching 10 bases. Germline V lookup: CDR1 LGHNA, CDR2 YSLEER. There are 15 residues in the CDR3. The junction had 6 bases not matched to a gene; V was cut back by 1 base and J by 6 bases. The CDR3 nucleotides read TGCGCCAGCAGCCAAGGAAGACAGGGGGCTCGCGAGCAGTACTTC. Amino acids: CASSQGRQGAREQYF.

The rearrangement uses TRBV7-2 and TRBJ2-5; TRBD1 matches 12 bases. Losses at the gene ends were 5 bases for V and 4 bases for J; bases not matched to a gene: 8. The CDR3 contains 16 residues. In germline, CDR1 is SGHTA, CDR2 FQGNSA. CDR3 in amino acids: CASSPWGQGAGETQYF. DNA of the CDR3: TGTGCCAGCAGCCCCTGGGGACAGGGGGCTGGAGAGACCCAGTACTTC.

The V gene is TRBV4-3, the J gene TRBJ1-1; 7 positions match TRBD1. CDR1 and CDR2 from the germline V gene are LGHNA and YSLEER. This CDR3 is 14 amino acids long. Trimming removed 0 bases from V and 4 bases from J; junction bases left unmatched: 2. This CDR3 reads CASSQEGGRTEAFF. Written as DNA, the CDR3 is TGCGCCAGCAGCCAAGAAGGGGGCCGCACTGAAGCTTTCTTT.

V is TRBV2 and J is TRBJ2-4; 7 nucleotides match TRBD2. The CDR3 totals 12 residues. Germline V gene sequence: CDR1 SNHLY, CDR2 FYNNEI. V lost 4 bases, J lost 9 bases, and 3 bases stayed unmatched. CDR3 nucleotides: TGTGCCAGCAGTGGGGGGGGAGGCATTCAGTACTTC. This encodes CASSGGGGIQYF.

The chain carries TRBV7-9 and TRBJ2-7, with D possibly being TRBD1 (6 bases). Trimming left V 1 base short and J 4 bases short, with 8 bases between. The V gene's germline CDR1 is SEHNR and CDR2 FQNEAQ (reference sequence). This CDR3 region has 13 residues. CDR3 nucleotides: TGTGCCAGCAGCTTAGGGACAGAGTACGAGCAGTACTTC. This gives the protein CASSLGTEYEQYF. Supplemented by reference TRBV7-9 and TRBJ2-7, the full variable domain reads DTGVSQNPRHKITKRGQNVTFRCDPISEHNRLYWYRQTLGQGPEFLTYFQNEAQLEKSRLLSDRFSAERPKGSFSTLEIQRTEQGDSAMYLCASSLGTEYEQYFGPGTRLTVT.

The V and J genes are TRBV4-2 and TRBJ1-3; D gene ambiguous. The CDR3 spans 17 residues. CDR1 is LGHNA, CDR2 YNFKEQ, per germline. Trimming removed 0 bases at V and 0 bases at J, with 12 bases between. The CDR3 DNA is TGTGCCAGCAGCCAAGATCAATCAACACCCTCTGGAAACACCATATATTTT. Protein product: CASSQDQSTPSGNTIYF.

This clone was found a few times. CDR3 residues: CSASGSQVEKLFF. In nucleotides, the CDR3 is TGCAGTGCTAGTGGGTCACAGGTGGAAAAACTGTTTTTT. The chain links TRBV20-1 to TRBJ1-4; D is perhaps TRBD1 (5 bases). This CDR3 is built from 13 residues. Trimming pared 3 bases from V and 8 bases from J, leaving 13 bases between. Germline CDR1 DFQATT, CDR2 SNEGSKA (reference sequence).

The CDR3 coding sequence is TGTGCCAGCAGCTTAAGGGGGACGGGCTCACCCCTCCACTTT. This translates into CASSLRGTGSPLHF. The chain recombines TRBV13 with TRBJ1-6; tentatively, D is TRBD1 (6 bases). This CDR3 spans 14 amino acids. Trimming shortened V by 2 bases and J by 10 bases, and 12 bases separated the two germline ends. Germline V gives CDR1 PRHDT, CDR2 FYEKMQ (reference sequence).

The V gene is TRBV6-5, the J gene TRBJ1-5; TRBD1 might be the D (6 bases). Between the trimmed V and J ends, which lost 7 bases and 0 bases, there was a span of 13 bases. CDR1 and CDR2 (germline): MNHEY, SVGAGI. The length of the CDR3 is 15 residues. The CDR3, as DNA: TGTGCCAGCATCATACAGGGAGATAGCAATCAGCCCCAGCATTTT. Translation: CASIIQGDSNQPQHF.

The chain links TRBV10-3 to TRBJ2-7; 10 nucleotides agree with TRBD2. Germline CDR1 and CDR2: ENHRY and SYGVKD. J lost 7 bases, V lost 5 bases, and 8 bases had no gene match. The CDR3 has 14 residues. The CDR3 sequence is CAISSSGGAGEQYF. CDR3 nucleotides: TGTGCCATCAGTTCGAGCGGGGGGGCTGGTGAGCAGTACTTC.

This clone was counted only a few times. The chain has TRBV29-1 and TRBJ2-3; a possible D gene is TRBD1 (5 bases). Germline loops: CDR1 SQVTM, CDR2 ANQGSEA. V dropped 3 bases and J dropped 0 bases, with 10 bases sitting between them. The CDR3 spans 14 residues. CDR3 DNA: TGCAGCGTTGATGACCGACAGAGCACAGATACGCAGTATTTT. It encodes CSVDDRQSTDTQYF.

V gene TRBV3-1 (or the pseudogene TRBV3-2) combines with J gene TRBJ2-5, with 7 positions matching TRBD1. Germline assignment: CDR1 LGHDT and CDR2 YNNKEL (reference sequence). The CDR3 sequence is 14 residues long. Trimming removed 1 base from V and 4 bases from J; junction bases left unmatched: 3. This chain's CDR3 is CASSQGQGVETQYF. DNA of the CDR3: TGTGCCAGCAGCCAAGGACAGGGTGTAGAGACCCAGTACTTC.

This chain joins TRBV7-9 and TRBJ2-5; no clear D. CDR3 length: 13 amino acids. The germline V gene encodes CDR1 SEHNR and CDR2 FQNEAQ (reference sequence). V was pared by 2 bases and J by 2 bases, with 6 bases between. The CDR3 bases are TGTGCCAGCAGCTTACCCATTCAAGAGACCCAGTACTTC. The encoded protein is CASSLPIQETQYF.

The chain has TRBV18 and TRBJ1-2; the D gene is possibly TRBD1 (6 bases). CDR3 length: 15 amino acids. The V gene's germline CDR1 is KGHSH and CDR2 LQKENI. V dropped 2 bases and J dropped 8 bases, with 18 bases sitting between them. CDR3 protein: CASSPIRGAARGYTF. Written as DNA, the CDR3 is TGTGCCAGCTCACCAATCCGGGGGGCGGCGAGGGGCTACACCTTC.

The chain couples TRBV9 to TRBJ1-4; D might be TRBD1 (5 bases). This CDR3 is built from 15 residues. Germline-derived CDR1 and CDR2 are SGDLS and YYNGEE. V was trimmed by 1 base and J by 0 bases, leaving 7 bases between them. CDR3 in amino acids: CASSVRGSTNEKLFF. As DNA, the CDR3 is TGTGCCAGCAGCGTACGGGGGTCAACTAATGAAAAACTGTTTTTT.

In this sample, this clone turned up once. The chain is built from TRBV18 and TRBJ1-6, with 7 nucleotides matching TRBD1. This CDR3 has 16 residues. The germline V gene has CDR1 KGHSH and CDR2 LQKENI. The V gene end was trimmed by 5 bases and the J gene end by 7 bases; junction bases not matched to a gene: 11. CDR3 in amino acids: CASSAQGVRKNSPLHF. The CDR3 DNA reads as TGTGCCAGCTCAGCTCAGGGGGTACGGAAAAATTCACCCCTCCACTTT.

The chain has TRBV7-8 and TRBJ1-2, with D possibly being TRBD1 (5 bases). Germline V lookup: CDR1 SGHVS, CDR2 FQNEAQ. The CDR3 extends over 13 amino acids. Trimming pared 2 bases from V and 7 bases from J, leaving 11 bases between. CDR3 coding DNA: TGTGCCAGCAGCTTAATTAAAACAGGTGGCTACACCTTC. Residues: CASSLIKTGGYTF.

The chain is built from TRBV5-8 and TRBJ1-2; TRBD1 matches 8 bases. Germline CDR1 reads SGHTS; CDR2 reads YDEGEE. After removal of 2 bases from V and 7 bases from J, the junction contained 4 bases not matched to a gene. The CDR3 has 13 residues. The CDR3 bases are TGTGCCAGCAGCTTTCAGGGGGCGCGTGGCTACACCTTC. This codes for CASSFQGARGYTF.

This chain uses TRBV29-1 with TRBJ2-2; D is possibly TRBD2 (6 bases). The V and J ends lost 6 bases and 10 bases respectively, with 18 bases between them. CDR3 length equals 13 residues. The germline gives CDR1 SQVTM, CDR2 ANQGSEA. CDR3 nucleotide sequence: TGCAGCGTAAAATGGGCCAGGGAGGAGGAGCTGTTTTTT. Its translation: CSVKWAREEELFF.

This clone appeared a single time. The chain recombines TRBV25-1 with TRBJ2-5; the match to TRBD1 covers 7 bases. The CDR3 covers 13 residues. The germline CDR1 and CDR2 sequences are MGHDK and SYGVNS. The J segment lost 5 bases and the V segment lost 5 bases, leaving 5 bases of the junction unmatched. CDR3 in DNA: TGTGCCAGCAGTAGAAGGACAGGCGAGACCCAGTACTTC. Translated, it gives CASSRRTGETQYF. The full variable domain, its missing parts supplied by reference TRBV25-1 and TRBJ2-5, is EADIYQTPRYLVIGTGKKITLECSQTMGHDKMYWYQQDPGMELHLIHYSYGVNSTEKGDLSSESTVSRIRTEHFPLTLESARPSHTSQYLCASSRRTGETQYFGPGTRLLVL.